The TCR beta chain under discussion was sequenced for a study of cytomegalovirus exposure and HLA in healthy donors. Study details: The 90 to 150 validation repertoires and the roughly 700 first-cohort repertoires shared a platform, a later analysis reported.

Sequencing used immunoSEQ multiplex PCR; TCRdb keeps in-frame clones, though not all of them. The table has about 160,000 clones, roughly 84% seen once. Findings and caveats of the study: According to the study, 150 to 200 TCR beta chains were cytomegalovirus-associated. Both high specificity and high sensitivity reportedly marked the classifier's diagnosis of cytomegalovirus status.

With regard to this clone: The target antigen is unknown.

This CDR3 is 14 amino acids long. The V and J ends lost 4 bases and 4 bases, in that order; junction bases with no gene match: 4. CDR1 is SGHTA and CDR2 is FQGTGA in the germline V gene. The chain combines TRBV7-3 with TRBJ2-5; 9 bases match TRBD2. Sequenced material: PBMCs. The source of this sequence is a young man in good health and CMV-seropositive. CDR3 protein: CASSSSTSGETQYF. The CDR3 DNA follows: TGTGCCAGCAGCTCCTCGACTAGCGGAGAGACCCAGTACTTC.